Below are 19 T cell receptor beta chains sequenced from a single sample in a study of CD8+ T cells in alopecia areata. Isolated RNA was reverse transcribed into cDNA used as the sequencing template. Libraries were prepared by immunoSEQ multiplex PCR; TCRdb keeps only in-frame clonotypes and omits some of them. The sample shows 140,000 or so clones, approximately 50% of them seen only once. The sequencing used CD4+ T cells sorted from blood, collected at week 0. These receptors were collected from a human donor with alopecia areata.

In this sample, this clone turned up a few times. The chain is built from TRBV5-6 and TRBJ1-2; D unresolved. V lost 0 bases, J lost 8 bases, and 8 bases lay in between. Germline V gives CDR1 SGHDT, CDR2 YYEEEE. The CDR3 totals 12 residues. CDR3 bases: TGTGCCAGCAGCTTGGTAGAGGGCGGCTACACCTTC. Its translation is CASSLVEGGYTF.

J is TRBJ1-2 and V is TRBV29-1, with TRBD1 matching over 9 bases. The CDR3 spans 13 residues. Germline CDR1 and CDR2: SQVTM and ANQGSEA. J gave up 4 bases and V 7 bases, and 7 bases lay outside the gene matches. CDR3 coding DNA: TGCAGCGCACGGGACAGGGACACCTATGGCTACACCTTC. Encoded protein: CSARDRDTYGYTF. Full variable domain (missing parts from reference TRBV29-1 and TRBJ1-2): SAVISQKPSRDICQRGTSLTIQCQVDSQVTMMFWYRQQPGQSLTLIATANQGSEATYESGFVIDKFPISRPNLTFSTLTVSNMSPEDSSIYLCSARDRDTYGYTFGSGTRLTVV.

The CDR3 DNA is TGCAGCGTCCTCAGGGGGCGGGCCACTGAAGCTTTCTTT. Encoded protein: CSVLRGRATEAFF. The rearrangement uses TRBV29-1 and TRBJ1-1; 8 bases fit TRBD1. This CDR3 region has 13 residues. With V trimmed by 6 bases and J by 4 bases, 7 bases remained unmatched. CDR1 and CDR2 (germline): SQVTM, ANQGSEA.

The rearrangement uses TRBV6-4 and TRBJ2-2; D unresolved. V shed 5 bases and J shed 0 bases, with 10 bases lying between them. The V gene's germline CDR1 is MRHNA and CDR2 SNTAGT. This CDR3 comprises 15 residues. CDR3 residues: CASSINSANTGELFF. The CDR3 DNA is TGTGCCAGCAGTATTAACAGCGCGAACACCGGGGAGCTGTTTTTT.

A few counts support this clone. The chain employs TRBV29-1 and TRBJ2-5; 11 bases fit TRBD1. There are 12 residues in the CDR3. The trim removed 7 bases at V and 4 bases at J, leaving 2 bases unmatched. Germline values: CDR1 SQVTM, CDR2 ANQGSEA. CDR3 in amino acids: CSAGQGGETQYF. The CDR3 nucleotides read TGCAGCGCGGGACAGGGGGGAGAGACCCAGTACTTC.

This chain joins TRBV29-1 and TRBJ2-3; 13 positions match TRBD2. CDR1 is SQVTM, CDR2 ANQGSEA, per germline. CDR3 length equals 14 residues. The V segment lost 7 bases and the J segment 2 bases; nucleotides outside the gene matches: 3. The CDR3 DNA reads TGCAGCGCCGGGACTAGCGGGAACACAGATACGCAGTATTTT. It encodes CSAGTSGNTDTQYF.

The rearrangement uses TRBV29-1 and TRBJ1-2; TRBD1 matches at 9 bases. The J segment lost 4 bases and the V segment lost 1 base, leaving 7 bases of the junction unmatched. The CDR3 covers 15 residues. The V gene's germline CDR1 is SQVTM and CDR2 ANQGSEA. The CDR3 nucleotides read TGCAGCGTTGAAGTACGGGGACAGGGAAGCTATGGCTACACCTTC. Protein sequence: CSVEVRGQGSYGYTF. The entire variable domain, with the rest obtained from reference TRBV29-1 and TRBJ1-2, is as follows: SAVISQKPSRDICQRGTSLTIQCQVDSQVTMMFWYRQQPGQSLTLIATANQGSEATYESGFVIDKFPISRPNLTFSTLTVSNMSPEDSSIYLCSVEVRGQGSYGYTFGSGTRLTVV.

The chain is built from TRBV2 and TRBJ2-5; no clear D gene. This CDR3 region has 12 residues. V lost 3 bases and J lost 13, with 15 bases in between. Germline V gene data show CDR1 as SNHLY and CDR2 as FYNNEI. The CDR3 loop reads CASSEPNRDPYF. The CDR3 DNA reads TGTGCCAGCAGTGAGCCAAACCGAGACCCGTACTTC.

The chain combines TRBV7-2 with TRBJ2-6; D possibly corresponds to TRBD1 (6 bases). Trimming removed 3 bases at V and 0 bases at J, with 15 bases between. Germline values: CDR1 SGHTA, CDR2 FQGNSA. The length of the CDR3 is 18 residues. As DNA, the CDR3 is TGTGCCAGCAGCTTCGGGAACAGGGCCCTCTCTGGGGCCAACGTCCTGACTTTC. This codes for CASSFGNRALSGANVLTF.

This clone turned up a few times. This sequence joins TRBV7-2 and TRBJ1-1; D unresolved. CDR1 is SGHTA and CDR2 is FQGNSA in the germline V gene. This CDR3 has 15 amino acids. Trimming took 5 bases from V and 1 from J, leaving 14 bases between them. As DNA, the CDR3 is TGTGCCAGCAGCCCACAACGGGCGGGGAACACTGAAGCTTTCTTT. Translating it yields CASSPQRAGNTEAFF.

This clone occurred once. The chain uses TRBV12-5 and TRBJ2-2, with no clear D. From germline, CDR1 is LGHNT and CDR2 FRNRAP. The CDR3 runs 12 residues. Trimming shortened V by 6 bases and J by 5 bases, and 7 bases separated the two germline ends. CDR3: CASGQETGELFF. The CDR3 nucleotides read TGTGCTAGTGGCCAGGAAACCGGGGAGCTGTTTTTT. Using reference TRBV12-5 and TRBJ2-2 for the parts outside the CDR3, the full variable domain is DARVTQTPRHKVTEMGQEVTMRCQPILGHNTVFWYRQTMMQGLELLAYFRNRAPLDDSGMPKDRFSAEMPDATLATLKIQPSEPRDSAVYFCASGQETGELFFGEGSRLTVL.

This clone was seen only a few times. The CDR3 DNA sequence: TGTGCCTGGAGTGTAGGATCATTAAGCTCCTACAATGAGCAGTTCTTC. Amino acids: CAWSVGSLSSYNEQFF. The rearrangement uses TRBV30 and TRBJ2-1; D gene uncertain. CDR1 GTSNPN and CDR2 SVGIG come from the germline V gene (reference sequence). This CDR3 is built from 16 residues. Trimming took 0 bases from V and 0 from J, leaving 12 bases between them.

This chain links TRBV30 with TRBJ2-3; D is unclear. Germline loops: CDR1 GTSNPN, CDR2 SVGIG (reference sequence). V lost 3 bases to trimming and J lost 0 bases, with 13 bases between them. This CDR3 is 15 amino acids long. The CDR3 here is CAWRISRHSTDTQYF. Here the CDR3 DNA reads TGTGCCTGGAGAATTAGCAGACATAGCACAGATACGCAGTATTTT.

The CDR3 sequence: CASSQDIRDGGYTF. The CDR3 DNA follows: TGCGCCAGCAGCCAAGATATACGGGACGGAGGCTACACCTTC. V usage is TRBV4-1 and J usage is TRBJ1-2, with a possible D match to TRBD1 (5 bases). The CDR3 length is 14 residues. Germline V lookup: CDR1 MGHRA, CDR2 YSYEKL. V dropped 0 bases and J dropped 8 bases, with 13 bases sitting between them.

V is TRBV29-1 and J is TRBJ1-1; 9 bases are shared with TRBD1. The germline V gene encodes CDR1 SQVTM and CDR2 ANQGSEA. The CDR3 length is 16 residues. The V gene end was trimmed by 4 bases and the J gene end by 0 bases; junction bases not matched to a gene: 9. The CDR3 DNA reads as TGCAGCGTTGGACCACAGGGGGCGTGGATGAACACTGAAGCTTTCTTT. Translating it yields CSVGPQGAWMNTEAFF.

The chain is built from TRBV5-1 and TRBJ2-7, with 8 bases lining up with TRBD1. The CDR3 extends over 15 amino acids. The germline CDR1 and CDR2 sequences are SGHRS and YFSETQ. V lost 5 bases and J lost 1; bases outside the gene matches: 8. The CDR3 loop reads CASRTGTGVSYEQYF. The CDR3 bases are TGCGCCAGCAGGACCGGGACAGGTGTTTCCTACGAGCAGTACTTC.

The gene calls are TRBV5-1 and TRBJ2-7; 13 positions match TRBD2. Germline V gives CDR1 SGHRS, CDR2 YFSETQ. The CDR3 contains 16 residues. V was clipped by 4 bases and J by 5 bases; unmatched bases: 9. For the CDR3, the DNA is TGCGCCAGCAGCCGACAACTAGCGGGAGGGCCCCACGAGCAGTACTTC. Translated: CASSRQLAGGPHEQYF. Together with reference TRBV5-1 and TRBJ2-7, the CDR3 gives the full variable domain: KAGVTQTPRYLIKTRGQQVTLSCSPISGHRSVSWYQQTPGQGLQFLFEYFSETQRNKGNFPGRFSGRQFSNSRSEMNVSTLELGDSALYLCASSRQLAGGPHEQYFGPGTRLTVT.

CDR3 in amino acids: CASSPRDYHTNEQFF. CDR3 bases: TGTGCCAGCAGTCCCCGGGACTACCACACCAATGAGCAGTTCTTC. The chain has TRBV7-8 and TRBJ2-1; 7 bases map to TRBD2. V trimming: 6 bases; J trimming: 6 bases; junction bases outside the gene matches: 11. This CDR3 comprises 15 residues. The germline V gene has CDR1 SGHVS and CDR2 FQNEAQ.

The chain has TRBV6-1 and TRBJ2-7; no definite D call. From germline, CDR1 is MNHNS and CDR2 SASEGT. The CDR3 covers 15 residues. V was trimmed by 5 bases and J by 0 bases, leaving 14 bases between them. In DNA, the CDR3 is TGTGCCAGCAGTACCCGACACCAGAGCTCCTACGAGCAGTACTTC. It codes for CASSTRHQSSYEQYF.